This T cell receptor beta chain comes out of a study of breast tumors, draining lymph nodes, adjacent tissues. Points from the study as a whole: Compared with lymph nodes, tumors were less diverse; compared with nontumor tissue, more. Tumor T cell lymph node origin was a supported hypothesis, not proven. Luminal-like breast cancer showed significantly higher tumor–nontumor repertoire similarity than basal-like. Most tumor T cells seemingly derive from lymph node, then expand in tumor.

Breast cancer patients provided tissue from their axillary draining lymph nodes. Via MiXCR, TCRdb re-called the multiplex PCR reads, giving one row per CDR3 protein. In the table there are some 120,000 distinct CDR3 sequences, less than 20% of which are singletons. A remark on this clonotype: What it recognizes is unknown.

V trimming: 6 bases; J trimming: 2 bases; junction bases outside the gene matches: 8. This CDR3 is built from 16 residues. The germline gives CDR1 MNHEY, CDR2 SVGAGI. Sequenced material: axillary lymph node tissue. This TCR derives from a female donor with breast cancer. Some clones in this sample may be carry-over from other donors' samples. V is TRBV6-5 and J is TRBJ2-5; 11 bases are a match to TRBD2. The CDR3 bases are TGTGCCAGCAGCCTAACGACTAGCGGGGCACAAGAGACCCAGTACTTC. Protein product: CASSLTTSGAQETQYF.